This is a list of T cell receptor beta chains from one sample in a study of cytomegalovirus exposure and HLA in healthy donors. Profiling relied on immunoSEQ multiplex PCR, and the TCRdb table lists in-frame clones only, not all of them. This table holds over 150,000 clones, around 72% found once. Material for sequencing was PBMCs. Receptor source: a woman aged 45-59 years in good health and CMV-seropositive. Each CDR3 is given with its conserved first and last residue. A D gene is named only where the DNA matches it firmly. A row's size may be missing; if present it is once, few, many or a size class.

cdr3_aa: CASRSPGLVALEGEQYF
cdr3_nt: TGTGCCAGCAGATCTCCTGGACTTGTCGCCTTGGAGGGCGAGCAGTACTTC
j_call: TRBJ2-7
cdr3_length: 17
v_call: TRBV28
d_call: NA
clone_size: NA

cdr3_aa: CASRGGGLRQGHF
cdr3_nt: TGTGCCAGCAGGGGGGGAGGATTAAGACAGGGGCATTTT
j_call: TRBJ1-5
cdr3_length: 13
v_call: TRBV5-4
d_call: TRBD1
clone_size: NA

cdr3_aa: CASSLGYDPRSNEQFF
cdr3_nt: TGTGCCAGCAGCTTAGGGTACGACCCAAGGAGCAATGAGCAGTTCTTC
j_call: TRBJ2-1
cdr3_length: 16
v_call: TRBV7-3
d_call: NA
clone_size: NA

cdr3_aa: CASSGQGAEAFF
cdr3_nt: TGTGCCAGCAGTGGGCAGGGGGCTGAAGCTTTCTTT
j_call: TRBJ1-1
cdr3_length: 12
v_call: TRBV2
d_call: TRBD1
clone_size: once

cdr3_aa: CASSVGLAGFYEQYF
cdr3_nt: TGTGCCAGCAGTGTAGGACTAGCGGGGTTTTACGAGCAGTACTTC
j_call: TRBJ2-7
cdr3_length: 15
v_call: TRBV2
d_call: TRBD2
clone_size: NA

cdr3_aa: CAWSPSVGNQPQHF
cdr3_nt: TGTGCCTGGAGTCCCAGCGTTGGCAATCAGCCCCAGCATTTT
j_call: TRBJ1-5
cdr3_length: 14
v_call: TRBV30
d_call: NA
clone_size: NA

cdr3_aa: CASSPRAREVNSPLHF
cdr3_nt: TGTGCCAGCAGCCCAAGAGCCAGGGAGGTCAATTCACCCCTCCACTTT
j_call: TRBJ1-6
cdr3_length: 16
v_call: TRBV7-2
d_call: NA
clone_size: NA

cdr3_aa: CSVERGGAADTEAFF
cdr3_nt: TGCAGCGTTGAAAGGGGGGGCGCGGCGGACACTGAAGCTTTCTTT
j_call: TRBJ1-1
cdr3_length: 15
v_call: TRBV29-1
d_call: NA
clone_size: NA

cdr3_aa: CASSAGTTYYEQYF
cdr3_nt: TGTGCCAGCAGTGCGGGGACTACCTACTACGAGCAGTACTTC
j_call: TRBJ2-7
cdr3_length: 14
v_call: TRBV2
d_call: TRBD2
clone_size: NA

cdr3_aa: CASSSQGMGTQYF
cdr3_nt: TGTGCCAGCAGTTCCCAGGGGATGGGGACCCAGTACTTC
j_call: TRBJ2-5
cdr3_length: 13
v_call: TRBV27
d_call: NA
clone_size: few

cdr3_aa: CASSWAPNEKLFF
cdr3_nt: TGCGCCAGCAGCTGGGCTCCCAATGAAAAACTGTTTTTT
j_call: TRBJ1-4
cdr3_length: 13
v_call: TRBV5-1
d_call: NA
clone_size: NA

cdr3_aa: CASSPRGLTEAFF
cdr3_nt: TGTGCCAGCAGCCCCAGAGGTCTCACTGAAGCTTTCTTT
j_call: TRBJ1-1
cdr3_length: 13
v_call: TRBV7-9
d_call: NA
clone_size: many

cdr3_aa: CASSPQGLVLTF
cdr3_nt: TGTGCCAGCAGCCCCCAGGGCTTGGTCCTGACTTTC
j_call: TRBJ2-6
cdr3_length: 12
v_call: TRBV7-6
d_call: NA
clone_size: NA

cdr3_aa: CAISENPGGRTGELFF
cdr3_nt: TGTGCCATCAGTGAGAATCCTGGAGGTAGGACCGGGGAGCTGTTTTTT
j_call: TRBJ2-2
cdr3_length: 16
v_call: TRBV10-3
d_call: NA
clone_size: NA

cdr3_aa: CASSLAGDTEAFF
cdr3_nt: TGCGCCAGCAGCTTGGCCGGAGACACTGAAGCTTTCTTT
j_call: TRBJ1-1
cdr3_length: 13
v_call: TRBV5-1
d_call: NA
clone_size: NA

cdr3_aa: CASSHGTGELFF
cdr3_nt: TGTGCCAGCAGTCACGGGACCGGGGAGCTGTTTTTT
j_call: TRBJ2-2
cdr3_length: 12
v_call: TRBV7-9
d_call: NA
clone_size: NA

cdr3_aa: CASSLEGGQPQHF
cdr3_nt: TGTGCCAGCAGTTTGGAGGGAGGGCAGCCCCAGCATTTT
j_call: TRBJ1-5
cdr3_length: 13
v_call: TRBV27
d_call: NA
clone_size: NA

cdr3_aa: CASSLVSGNTEAFF
cdr3_nt: TGTGCCAGCAGCTTGGTCTCGGGGAACACTGAAGCTTTCTTT
j_call: TRBJ1-1
cdr3_length: 14
v_call: TRBV7-2
d_call: NA
clone_size: NA

cdr3_aa: CAISDTVATGGYTF
cdr3_nt: TGTGCCATCAGTGATACGGTAGCCACGGGTGGCTACACCTTC
j_call: TRBJ1-2
cdr3_length: 14
v_call: TRBV10-3
d_call: NA
clone_size: NA

cdr3_aa: CASSSGLAGALNEQFF
cdr3_nt: TGTGCTAGCAGTTCCGGACTAGCGGGAGCTCTAAATGAGCAGTTCTTC
j_call: TRBJ2-1
cdr3_length: 16
v_call: TRBV7-7
d_call: TRBD2
clone_size: NA

cdr3_aa: CASSFIRRSSGANVLTF
cdr3_nt: TGCGCCAGCAGCTTTATTCGCCGGAGCTCTGGGGCCAACGTCCTGACTTTC
j_call: TRBJ2-6
cdr3_length: 17
v_call: TRBV5-1
d_call: NA
clone_size: NA

cdr3_aa: CASSWGTGASIDTQYF
cdr3_nt: TGCGCCAGCAGCTGGGGGACAGGGGCTAGTATAGATACGCAGTATTTT
j_call: TRBJ2-3
cdr3_length: 16
v_call: TRBV5-1
d_call: TRBD1
clone_size: NA

cdr3_aa: CASGRDSFNTEAFF
cdr3_nt: TGTGCTAGTGGCCGGGACAGCTTCAACACTGAAGCTTTCTTT
j_call: TRBJ1-1
cdr3_length: 14
v_call: TRBV12-5
d_call: TRBD1
clone_size: NA

cdr3_aa: CASSLGGYGYTF
cdr3_nt: TGTGCCAGCAGTTTAGGAGGATATGGCTACACCTTC
j_call: TRBJ1-2
cdr3_length: 12
v_call: TRBV28
d_call: NA
clone_size: few

cdr3_aa: CASSLVMNTEAFF
cdr3_nt: TGTGCCAGCAGCTTAGTCATGAACACTGAAGCTTTCTTT
j_call: TRBJ1-1
cdr3_length: 13
v_call: TRBV11-1
d_call: NA
clone_size: NA

cdr3_aa: CASSLDQGWNTGELFF
cdr3_nt: TGTGCCAGCAGCTTAGATCAGGGATGGAACACCGGGGAGCTGTTTTTT
j_call: TRBJ2-2
cdr3_length: 16
v_call: TRBV11-3
d_call: NA
clone_size: NA

cdr3_aa: CASSSTGFDEKLFF
cdr3_nt: TGTGCCAGCAGCTCGACAGGGTTTGATGAAAAACTGTTTTTT
j_call: TRBJ1-4
cdr3_length: 14
v_call: TRBV11-3
d_call: TRBD1
clone_size: NA

cdr3_aa: CASSPRWDRGKLDNEQFF
cdr3_nt: TGTGCCAGCAGCCCCCGATGGGACAGGGGGAAATTGGACAATGAGCAGTTCTTC
j_call: TRBJ2-1
cdr3_length: 18
v_call: TRBV11-3
d_call: TRBD1
clone_size: NA

cdr3_aa: CASSQGYQARGSPTDTQYF
cdr3_nt: TGCGCCAGCAGCCAAGGTTATCAAGCAAGGGGGAGCCCCACAGATACGCAGTATTTT
j_call: TRBJ2-3
cdr3_length: 19
v_call: TRBV4-1
d_call: NA
clone_size: NA

cdr3_aa: CSVEVAGTDTQYF
cdr3_nt: TGCAGCGTTGAGGTAGCGGGCACAGATACGCAGTATTTT
j_call: TRBJ2-3
cdr3_length: 13
v_call: TRBV29-1
d_call: NA
clone_size: NA

cdr3_aa: CASSLVPGLSYNEQFF
cdr3_nt: TGTGCCAGCAGCTTAGTTCCGGGTCTCTCCTACAATGAGCAGTTCTTC
j_call: TRBJ2-1
cdr3_length: 16
v_call: TRBV7-2
d_call: NA
clone_size: NA

cdr3_aa: CASSLGQAQETQYF
cdr3_nt: TGTGCCAGCAGCCTTGGACAGGCACAAGAGACCCAGTACTTC
j_call: TRBJ2-5
cdr3_length: 14
v_call: TRBV5-4
d_call: TRBD1
clone_size: NA

cdr3_aa: CASRNNAGGGFF
cdr3_nt: TGTGCCAGCAGGAACAATGCGGGAGGGGGGTTCTTC
j_call: TRBJ2-1
cdr3_length: 12
v_call: TRBV6-1
d_call: TRBD2
clone_size: NA

cdr3_aa: CAWSIGGGTEAFF
cdr3_nt: TGTGCCTGGAGTATAGGGGGGGGCACTGAAGCTTTCTTT
j_call: TRBJ1-1
cdr3_length: 13
v_call: TRBV30
d_call: NA
clone_size: NA

cdr3_aa: CASSLGLDTDTQYF
cdr3_nt: TGTGCCAGCAGCTTAGGGCTAGACACAGATACGCAGTATTTT
j_call: TRBJ2-3
cdr3_length: 14
v_call: TRBV7-2
d_call: NA
clone_size: NA

cdr3_aa: CASSQGTGGPLSYF
cdr3_nt: TGCGCCAGCAGCCAAGGGACAGGGGGTCCGCTATCGTACTTC
j_call: TRBJ2-7
cdr3_length: 14
v_call: TRBV5-1
d_call: TRBD1
clone_size: NA

cdr3_aa: CASSSYSGGRTDTQYF
cdr3_nt: TGTGCCAGCAGTTCGTATAGCGGGGGCCGCACAGATACGCAGTATTTT
j_call: TRBJ2-3
cdr3_length: 16
v_call: TRBV6-5
d_call: TRBD2
clone_size: NA

cdr3_aa: CASSFLPVETQYF
cdr3_nt: TGCGCCAGCAGCTTCCTTCCCGTGGAGACCCAGTACTTC
j_call: TRBJ2-5
cdr3_length: 13
v_call: TRBV5-1
d_call: NA
clone_size: NA

cdr3_aa: CASSVVTDGTEAFF
cdr3_nt: TGTGCCAGCAGCGTAGTCACAGACGGAACTGAAGCTTTCTTT
j_call: TRBJ1-1
cdr3_length: 14
v_call: TRBV9
d_call: NA
clone_size: NA

cdr3_aa: CASSRGNNQPQHF
cdr3_nt: TGTGCCAGCAGCAGGGGAAACAATCAGCCCCAGCATTTT
j_call: TRBJ1-5
cdr3_length: 13
v_call: TRBV7-2
d_call: NA
clone_size: NA

cdr3_aa: CAWSIDGTIEQYF
cdr3_nt: TGTGCCTGGAGTATCGACGGGACAATCGAGCAGTACTTC
j_call: TRBJ2-7
cdr3_length: 13
v_call: TRBV30
d_call: NA
clone_size: NA

cdr3_aa: CASSLTGTYEQYF
cdr3_nt: TGTGCCAGCAGCTTGACAGGAACCTACGAGCAGTACTTC
j_call: TRBJ2-7
cdr3_length: 13
v_call: TRBV5-4
d_call: NA
clone_size: NA

cdr3_aa: CASSLVRLAGGVGQFF
cdr3_nt: TGTGCCAGCAGCTTAGTTAGGCTAGCGGGAGGGGTCGGGCAGTTCTTC
j_call: TRBJ2-1
cdr3_length: 16
v_call: TRBV11-2
d_call: TRBD2
clone_size: NA

cdr3_aa: CLSGRGGELFF
cdr3_nt: TGTTTGAGCGGGAGGGGGGGGGAGCTGTTTTTT
j_call: TRBJ2-2
cdr3_length: 11
v_call: TRBV6-5
d_call: TRBD2
clone_size: NA

cdr3_aa: CASGNRGTYFQAFF
cdr3_nt: TGTGCCAGCGGTAACAGGGGGACCTACTTTCAAGCTTTCTTT
j_call: TRBJ1-1
cdr3_length: 14
v_call: TRBV28
d_call: TRBD1
clone_size: NA

cdr3_aa: CAWRPGFGQPQHF
cdr3_nt: TGTGCCTGGAGGCCAGGGTTCGGTCAGCCCCAGCATTTT
j_call: TRBJ1-5
cdr3_length: 13
v_call: TRBV30
d_call: NA
clone_size: NA

cdr3_aa: CASSLRSGGYSGANVLTF
cdr3_nt: TGTGCCAGCAGTTTACGTAGCGGGGGCTACTCTGGGGCCAACGTCCTGACTTTC
j_call: TRBJ2-6
cdr3_length: 18
v_call: TRBV5-4
d_call: TRBD2
clone_size: NA

cdr3_aa: CASSLVQNYEQYF
cdr3_nt: TGTGCCAGCAGCTTAGTCCAGAATTACGAGCAGTACTTC
j_call: TRBJ2-7
cdr3_length: 13
v_call: TRBV7-2
d_call: NA
clone_size: NA

cdr3_aa: CASRKLAGGRGLETQYF
cdr3_nt: TGTGCCAGCAGGAAATTAGCGGGGGGGCGAGGGTTGGAGACCCAGTACTTC
j_call: TRBJ2-5
cdr3_length: 17
v_call: TRBV5-5
d_call: TRBD2
clone_size: NA

cdr3_aa: CASSFLAGGGTDTQYF
cdr3_nt: TGTGCCAGCAGCTTCCTAGCGGGAGGGGGCACAGATACGCAGTATTTT
j_call: TRBJ2-3
cdr3_length: 16
v_call: TRBV13
d_call: TRBD2
clone_size: NA

cdr3_aa: CASSLTGGFRLNPNEKLFF
cdr3_nt: TGTGCCAGTAGTCTGACAGGGGGGTTTCGATTGAACCCTAATGAAAAACTGTTTTTT
j_call: TRBJ1-4
cdr3_length: 19
v_call: TRBV19
d_call: TRBD1
clone_size: NA

cdr3_aa: CASSYSGGLNTEAFF
cdr3_nt: TGTGCCAGCAGTTACTCCGGGGGACTAAACACTGAAGCTTTCTTT
j_call: TRBJ1-1
cdr3_length: 15
v_call: TRBV6-5
d_call: NA
clone_size: NA

cdr3_aa: CASQGTSSYEQYF
cdr3_nt: TGTGCCAGTCAGGGGACGAGCTCCTACGAGCAGTACTTC
j_call: TRBJ2-7
cdr3_length: 13
v_call: TRBV19
d_call: NA
clone_size: few

cdr3_aa: CASSSFRGITDTQYF
cdr3_nt: TGTGCCAGCAGCTCTTTCAGGGGCATCACAGATACGCAGTATTTT
j_call: TRBJ2-3
cdr3_length: 15
v_call: TRBV6-6
d_call: NA
clone_size: once

cdr3_aa: CASSLNSGTGAGTGELFF
cdr3_nt: TGTGCCAGCAGCTTGAACTCCGGGACAGGGGCCGGCACCGGGGAGCTGTTTTTT
j_call: TRBJ2-2
cdr3_length: 18
v_call: TRBV11-2
d_call: TRBD1
clone_size: NA

cdr3_aa: CASNSDRTNEKLFF
cdr3_nt: TGTGCCAGCAACTCTGATCGCACTAATGAAAAACTGTTTTTT
j_call: TRBJ1-4
cdr3_length: 14
v_call: TRBV2
d_call: NA
clone_size: NA

cdr3_aa: CASSPGAGVNEQFF
cdr3_nt: TGTGCCAGCTCACCTGGAGCGGGGGTCAATGAGCAGTTCTTC
j_call: TRBJ2-1
cdr3_length: 14
v_call: TRBV18
d_call: TRBD2
clone_size: NA

cdr3_aa: CASSSRVNYGYTF
cdr3_nt: TGTGCCAGCAGCTCGCGAGTTAACTATGGCTACACCTTC
j_call: TRBJ1-2
cdr3_length: 13
v_call: TRBV5-4
d_call: NA
clone_size: few